This T cell receptor (beta chain) was identified in a study of CD8 T cells in ankylosing spondylitis. Library preparation for TCR beta used quantitative 5'-RACE with molecular barcodes. TCRdb itself ran the 5' RACE reads through MiXCR, one entry per CDR3 protein. The profile shows roughly 230,000 distinct CDR3 sequences, 10% of them singletons. This clonotype was observed many times. V was trimmed by 2 bases and J by 1 base, leaving 5 bases between them. The CDR3 loop spans 13 amino acids. From germline, CDR1 is SGHTA and CDR2 FQGNSA. The receptor was derived from a male donor with ankylosing spondylitis or in good health (not recorded which). The sequenced material came from blood, either unsorted or a sorted T cell fraction (not recorded which). V is TRBV7-2 and J is TRBJ2-5, with D hard to call. CDR3 in amino acids: CASSLNPQETQYF. The CDR3 bases are TGTGCCAGCAGCTTAAATCCCCAAGAGACCCAGTACTTC. Full variable domain (outside the CDR3, taken from reference TRBV7-2 and TRBJ2-5): GAGVSQSPSNKVTEKGKDVELRCDPISGHTALYWYRQSLGQGLEFLIYFQGNSAPDKSGLPSDRFSAERTGGSVSTLTIQRTQQEDSAVYLCASSLNPQETQYFGPGTRLLVL.